This T cell receptor (beta chain) came from a study of blood T cell repertoires in COVID-19. At the level of the study: Samples representing acute and convalescent COVID-19 were sourced from the United States, Italy and Spain. The cDNA or gDNA used as material had been derived from T cells, B-cell-depleted T cells, or PBMCs.

Germline V lookup: CDR1 LGHNA, CDR2 YNFKEQ. The CDR3 totals 16 residues. V lost 3 bases to trimming and J lost 7 bases; unmatched junction nucleotides: 9. As processed by the authors: Scientists estimated how many nucleated cells there were by amplifying reference gene primers. Assay used: immunoSEQ multiplex PCR; TCRdb lists only in-frame clones, some missing. V, J and clone size are taken as reported in that table, and D and trimming were inferred from the DNA itself. The sample has about 210,000 clones, approximately 90% seen once. This sequence was found in a man between 65 and 85 years old with acute or convalescent COVID-19. The chain recombines TRBV4-2 with TRBJ1-4, with 9 bases lining up with TRBD1. Material: peripheral blood. CDR3 nucleotides: TGTGCCAGCAGCCAGGTCAAACAGGGGGCGGGTGAAAAACTGTTTTTT. This translates into CASSQVKQGAGEKLFF.